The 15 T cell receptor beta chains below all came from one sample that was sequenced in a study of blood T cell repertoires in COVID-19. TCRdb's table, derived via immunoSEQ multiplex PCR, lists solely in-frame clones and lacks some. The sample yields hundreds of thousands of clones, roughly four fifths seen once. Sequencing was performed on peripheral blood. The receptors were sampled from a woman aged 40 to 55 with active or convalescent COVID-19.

As DNA, the CDR3 is TGTGCCAGTAGTGGCGACACAGGGGGCATAGACTATGGCTACACCTTC. Amino acids: CASSGDTGGIDYGYTF. The V and J genes are TRBV19 and TRBJ1-2; 9 bases agree with TRBD1. The CDR3 extends over 16 amino acids. The V and J ends lost 5 bases and 3 bases, in that order; junction bases with no gene match: 10. The germline CDR1 and CDR2 sequences are LNHDA and SQIVND (reference sequence).

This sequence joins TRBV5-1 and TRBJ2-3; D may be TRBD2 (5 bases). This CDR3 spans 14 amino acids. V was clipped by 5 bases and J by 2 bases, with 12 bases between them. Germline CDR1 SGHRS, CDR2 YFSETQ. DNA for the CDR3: TGCGCCAGCAGTAGAGGCGGGTACACAGATACGCAGTATTTT. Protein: CASSRGGYTDTQYF. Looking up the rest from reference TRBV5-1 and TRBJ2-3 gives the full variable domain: KAGVTQTPRYLIKTRGQQVTLSCSPISGHRSVSWYQQTPGQGLQFLFEYFSETQRNKGNFPGRFSGRQFSNSRSEMNVSTLELGDSALYLCASSRGGYTDTQYFGPGTRLTVL.

Here the CDR3 reads CASRTGRAAEAFF. CDR3 in DNA: TGTGCCAGCAGAACAGGCAGGGCGGCGGAAGCTTTCTTT. The chain combines TRBV28 with TRBJ1-1, with D possibly being TRBD1 (5 bases). Germline V gene lookup returns CDR1 MDHEN and CDR2 SYDVKM. The V gene lost 6 bases and the J gene lost 8 bases, with 16 bases spanning the gap. The CDR3 length is 13 residues.

DNA of the CDR3: TGTGCCAGCAGCGCGGACATGAATCAGCCCCAGCATTTT. Amino acids: CASSADMNQPQHF. This sequence joins TRBV11-3 and TRBJ1-5; D possibly corresponds to TRBD1 (5 bases). Germline V gene sequence: CDR1 SGHNT, CDR2 YENEEA. The V gene lost 5 bases and the J gene lost 4 bases, with 9 bases spanning the gap. The CDR3 is made up of 13 amino acids.

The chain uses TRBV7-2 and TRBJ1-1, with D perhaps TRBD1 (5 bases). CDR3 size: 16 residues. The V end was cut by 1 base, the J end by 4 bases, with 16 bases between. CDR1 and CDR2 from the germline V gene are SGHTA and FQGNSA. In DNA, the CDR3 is TGTGCCAGCAGCTTAGTCGGCGGCAGGGTAGGCACTGAAGCTTTCTTT. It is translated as CASSLVGGRVGTEAFF.

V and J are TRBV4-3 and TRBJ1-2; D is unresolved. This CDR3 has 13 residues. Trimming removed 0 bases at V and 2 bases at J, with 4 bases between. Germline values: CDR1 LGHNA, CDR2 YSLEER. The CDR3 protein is CASSQEGNYGYTF. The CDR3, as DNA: TGCGCCAGCAGCCAAGAGGGCAACTATGGCTACACCTTC.

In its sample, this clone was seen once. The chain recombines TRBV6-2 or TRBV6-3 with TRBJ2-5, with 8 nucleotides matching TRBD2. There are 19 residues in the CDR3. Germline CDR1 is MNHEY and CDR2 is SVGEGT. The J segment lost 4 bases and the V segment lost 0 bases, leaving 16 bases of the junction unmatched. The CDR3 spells CASSYSMRGRYPSTETQYF. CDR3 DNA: TGTGCCAGCAGTTACTCGATGCGCGGGAGGTACCCCAGTACAGAGACCCAGTACTTC.

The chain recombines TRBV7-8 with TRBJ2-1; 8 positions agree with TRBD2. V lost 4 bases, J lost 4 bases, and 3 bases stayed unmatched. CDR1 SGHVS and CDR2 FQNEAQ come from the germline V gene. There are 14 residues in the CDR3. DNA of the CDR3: TGTGCCAGCAGCTCCCGGGGGGGGTACAATGAGCAGTTCTTC. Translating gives CASSSRGGYNEQFF.

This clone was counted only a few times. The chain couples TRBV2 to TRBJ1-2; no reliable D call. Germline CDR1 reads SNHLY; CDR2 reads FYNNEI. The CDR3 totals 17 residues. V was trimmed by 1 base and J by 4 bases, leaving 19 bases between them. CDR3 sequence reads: CASSEGPSQVPGYGYTF. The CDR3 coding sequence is TGTGCCAGCAGTGAAGGCCCCTCCCAGGTCCCAGGCTATGGCTACACCTTC.

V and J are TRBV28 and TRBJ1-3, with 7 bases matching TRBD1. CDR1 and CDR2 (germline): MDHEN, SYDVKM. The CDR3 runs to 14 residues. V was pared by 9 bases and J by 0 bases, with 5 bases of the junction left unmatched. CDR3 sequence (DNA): TGTGCCAGTAGACAGGGATACTCTGGAAACACCATATATTTT. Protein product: CASRQGYSGNTIYF. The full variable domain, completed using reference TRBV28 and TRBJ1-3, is DVKVTQSSRYLVKRTGEKVFLECVQDMDHENMFWYRQDPGLGLRLIYFSYDVKMKEKGDIPEGYSVSREKKERFSLILESASTNQTSMYLCASRQGYSGNTIYFGEGSWLTVV.

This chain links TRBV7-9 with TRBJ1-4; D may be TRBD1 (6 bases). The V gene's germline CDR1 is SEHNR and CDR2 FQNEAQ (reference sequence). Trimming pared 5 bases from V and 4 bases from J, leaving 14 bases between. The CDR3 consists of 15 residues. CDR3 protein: CASSPRDTYNEKLFF. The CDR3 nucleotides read TGTGCCAGCAGCCCCCGGGACACTTATAATGAAAAACTGTTTTTT.

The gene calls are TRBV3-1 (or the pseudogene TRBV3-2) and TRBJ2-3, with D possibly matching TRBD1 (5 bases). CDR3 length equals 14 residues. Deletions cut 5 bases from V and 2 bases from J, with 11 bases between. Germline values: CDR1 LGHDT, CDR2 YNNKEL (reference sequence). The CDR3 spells CASSAGPVTDTQYF. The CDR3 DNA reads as TGTGCCAGCAGCGCAGGGCCGGTCACAGATACGCAGTATTTT.

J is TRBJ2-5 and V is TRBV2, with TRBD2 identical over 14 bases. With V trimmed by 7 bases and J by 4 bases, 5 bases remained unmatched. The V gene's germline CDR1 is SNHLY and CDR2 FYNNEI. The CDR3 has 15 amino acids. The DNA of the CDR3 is TGTGCCAGCAACCCGACTAGCGGGGGGGCAGAGACCCAGTACTTC. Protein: CASNPTSGGAETQYF.

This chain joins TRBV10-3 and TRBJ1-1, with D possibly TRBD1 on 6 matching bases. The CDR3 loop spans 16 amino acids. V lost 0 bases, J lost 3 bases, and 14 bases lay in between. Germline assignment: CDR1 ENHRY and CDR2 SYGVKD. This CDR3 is CAISESSGGADTEAFF. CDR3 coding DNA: TGTGCCATCAGTGAGTCGAGTGGGGGCGCAGACACTGAAGCTTTCTTT.

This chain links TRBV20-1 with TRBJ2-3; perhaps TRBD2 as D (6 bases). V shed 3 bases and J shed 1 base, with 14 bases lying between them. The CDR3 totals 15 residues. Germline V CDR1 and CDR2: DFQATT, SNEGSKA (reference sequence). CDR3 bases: TGCAGTGCTAGTATTGGAGGCGGGGGCACAGATACGCAGTATTTT. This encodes CSASIGGGGTDTQYF.